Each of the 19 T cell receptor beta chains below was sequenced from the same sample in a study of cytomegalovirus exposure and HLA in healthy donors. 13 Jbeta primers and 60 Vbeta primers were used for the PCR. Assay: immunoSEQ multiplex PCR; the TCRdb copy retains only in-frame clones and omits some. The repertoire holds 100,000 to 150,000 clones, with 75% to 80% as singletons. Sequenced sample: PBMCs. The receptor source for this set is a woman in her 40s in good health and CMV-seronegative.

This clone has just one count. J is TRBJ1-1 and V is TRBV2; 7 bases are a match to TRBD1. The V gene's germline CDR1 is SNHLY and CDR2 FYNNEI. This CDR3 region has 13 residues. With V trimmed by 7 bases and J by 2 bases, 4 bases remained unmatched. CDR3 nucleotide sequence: TGTGCCAGCACTAGGGACAGCAACACTGAAGCTTTCTTT. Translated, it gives CASTRDSNTEAFF.

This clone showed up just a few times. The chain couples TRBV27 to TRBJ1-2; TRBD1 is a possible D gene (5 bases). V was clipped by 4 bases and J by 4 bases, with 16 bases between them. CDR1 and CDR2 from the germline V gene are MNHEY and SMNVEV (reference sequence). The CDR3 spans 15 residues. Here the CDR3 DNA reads TGTGCCAGCAGTTCAGGGCCAGGGTACCTCTATGGCTACACCTTC. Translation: CASSSGPGYLYGYTF.

The DNA for the CDR3 is TGTGCCAGCAGTCCCCGAGGGGAGGGGCCCCAGCCCCAGCATTTT. This encodes CASSPRGEGPQPQHF. V is TRBV27 and J is TRBJ1-5; perhaps TRBD1 as D (5 bases). Per germline, CDR1 MNHEY and CDR2 SMNVEV (reference sequence). The CDR3 is 15 amino acids. Trimming took 5 bases from V and 7 from J, leaving 18 bases between them.

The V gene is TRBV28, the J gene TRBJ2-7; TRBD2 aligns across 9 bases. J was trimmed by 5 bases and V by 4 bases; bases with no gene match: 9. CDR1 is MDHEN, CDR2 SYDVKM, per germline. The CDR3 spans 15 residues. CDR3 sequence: CASSSGTSFADEQYF. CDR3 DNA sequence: TGTGCCAGCAGTTCTGGGACTAGCTTCGCAGACGAGCAGTACTTC.

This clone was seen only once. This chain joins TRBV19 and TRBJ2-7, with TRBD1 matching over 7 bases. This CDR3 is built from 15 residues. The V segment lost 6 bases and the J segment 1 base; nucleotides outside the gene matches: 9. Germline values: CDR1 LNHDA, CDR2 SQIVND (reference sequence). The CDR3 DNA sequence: TGTGCCAGTAGGAGGTGGACAGGACGTTCCTACGAGCAGTACTTC. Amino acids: CASRRWTGRSYEQYF.

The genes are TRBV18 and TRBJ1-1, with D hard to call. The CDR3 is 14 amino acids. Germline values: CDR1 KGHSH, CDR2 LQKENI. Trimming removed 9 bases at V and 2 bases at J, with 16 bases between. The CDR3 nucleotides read TGTGCCAGTCTTCCCTCGGGGAGAAACACTGAAGCTTTCTTT. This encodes CASLPSGRNTEAFF.

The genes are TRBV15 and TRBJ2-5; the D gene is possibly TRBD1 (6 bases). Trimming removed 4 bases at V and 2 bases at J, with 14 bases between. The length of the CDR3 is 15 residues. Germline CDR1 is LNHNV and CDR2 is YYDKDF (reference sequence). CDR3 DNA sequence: TGTGCCACCAGCATCCTCCGGGACAAACAAGAGACCCAGTACTTC. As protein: CATSILRDKQETQYF.

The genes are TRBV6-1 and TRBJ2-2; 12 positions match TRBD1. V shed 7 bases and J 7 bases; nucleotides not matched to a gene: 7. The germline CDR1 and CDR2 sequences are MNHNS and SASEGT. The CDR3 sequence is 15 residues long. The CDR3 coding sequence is TGTGCCAGCACCCTGGGACAGGGGGCGCACGGGGAGCTGTTTTTT. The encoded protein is CASTLGQGAHGELFF.

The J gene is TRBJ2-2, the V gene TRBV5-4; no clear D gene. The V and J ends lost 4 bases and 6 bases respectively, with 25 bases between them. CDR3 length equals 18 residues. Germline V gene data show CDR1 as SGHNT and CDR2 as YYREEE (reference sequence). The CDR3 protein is CASSRAADVQEVAGELFF. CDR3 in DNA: TGTGCCAGCAGCCGCGCAGCCGATGTGCAAGAGGTGGCCGGGGAGCTGTTTTTT.

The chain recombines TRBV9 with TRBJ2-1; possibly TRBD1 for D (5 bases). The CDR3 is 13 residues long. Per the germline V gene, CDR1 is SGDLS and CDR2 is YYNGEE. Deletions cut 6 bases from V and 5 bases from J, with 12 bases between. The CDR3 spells CASNDRLNNEQFF. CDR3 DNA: TGTGCCAGCAATGACAGATTAAACAATGAGCAGTTCTTC.

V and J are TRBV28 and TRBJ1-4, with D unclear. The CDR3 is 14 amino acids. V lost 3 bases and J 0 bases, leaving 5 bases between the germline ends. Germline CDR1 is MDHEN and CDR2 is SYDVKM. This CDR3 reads CASSFGATNEKLFF. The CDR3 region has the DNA TGTGCCAGCAGTTTCGGGGCAACTAATGAAAAACTGTTTTTT.

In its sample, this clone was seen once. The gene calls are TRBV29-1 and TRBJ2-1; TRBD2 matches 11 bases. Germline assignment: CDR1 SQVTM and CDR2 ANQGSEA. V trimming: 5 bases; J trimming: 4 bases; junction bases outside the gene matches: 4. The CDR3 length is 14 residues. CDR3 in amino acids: CSVKTSGAYNEQFF. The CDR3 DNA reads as TGCAGCGTTAAGACTAGCGGGGCTTACAATGAGCAGTTCTTC.

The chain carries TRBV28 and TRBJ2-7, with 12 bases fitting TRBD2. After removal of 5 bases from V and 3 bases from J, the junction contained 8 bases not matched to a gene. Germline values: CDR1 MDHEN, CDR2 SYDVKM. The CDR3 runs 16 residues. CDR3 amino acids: CASSAPTSGSYYEQYF. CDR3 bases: TGTGCCAGCAGTGCCCCGACTAGCGGGAGTTACTACGAGCAGTACTTC.

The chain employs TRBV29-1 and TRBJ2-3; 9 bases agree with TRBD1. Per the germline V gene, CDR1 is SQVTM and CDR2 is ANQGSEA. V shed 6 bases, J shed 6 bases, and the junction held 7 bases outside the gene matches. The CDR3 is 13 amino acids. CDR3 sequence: CSVGQGKRDTQYF. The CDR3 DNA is TGCAGCGTCGGACAGGGGAAAAGGGATACGCAGTATTTT.

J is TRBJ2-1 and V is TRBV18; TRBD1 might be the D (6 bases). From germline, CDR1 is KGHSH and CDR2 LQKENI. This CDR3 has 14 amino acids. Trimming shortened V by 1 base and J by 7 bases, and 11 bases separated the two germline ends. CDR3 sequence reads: CASSPLQGLNEQFF. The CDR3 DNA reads TGTGCCAGCTCACCACTACAGGGTTTGAATGAGCAGTTCTTC.

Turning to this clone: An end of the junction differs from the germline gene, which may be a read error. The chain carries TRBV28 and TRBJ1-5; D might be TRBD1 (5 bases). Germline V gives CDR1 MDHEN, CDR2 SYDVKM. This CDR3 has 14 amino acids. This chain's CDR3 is CASSFIWGNQPRHF. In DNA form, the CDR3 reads TGTGCCAGCAGTTTTATCTGGGGCAATCAGCCCCGGCATTTT.

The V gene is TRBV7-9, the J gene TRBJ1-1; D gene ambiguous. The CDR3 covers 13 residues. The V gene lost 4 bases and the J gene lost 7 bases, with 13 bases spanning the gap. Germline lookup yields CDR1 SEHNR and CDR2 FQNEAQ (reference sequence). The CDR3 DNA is TGTGCCAGCAGCTGGTCAGGTAACCGTGAAGCTTTCTTT. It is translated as CASSWSGNREAFF.

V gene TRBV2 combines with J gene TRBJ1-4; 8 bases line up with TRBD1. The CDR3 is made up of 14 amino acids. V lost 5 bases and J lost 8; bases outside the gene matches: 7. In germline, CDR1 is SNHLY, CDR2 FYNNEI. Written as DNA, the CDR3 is TGTGCCAGCAGTCGGACAGGGCTTGGGGAAAAACTGTTTTTT. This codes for CASSRTGLGEKLFF.

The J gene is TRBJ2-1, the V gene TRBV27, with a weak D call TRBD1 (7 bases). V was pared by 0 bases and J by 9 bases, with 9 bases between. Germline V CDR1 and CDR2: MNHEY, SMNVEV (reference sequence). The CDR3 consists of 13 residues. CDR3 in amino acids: CASSLSRGVEQFF. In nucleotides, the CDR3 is TGTGCCAGCAGTTTATCCAGGGGGGTTGAGCAGTTCTTC.